This T cell receptor (beta chain) stems from a study of blood T cell repertoires in COVID-19. Clones were sequenced by immunoSEQ multiplex PCR, and TCRdb holds only the in-frame ones, with some missing. In the table there are 250,000 to 350,000 clones, about 89% of which are singletons. There are a few counts of this clone. The length of the CDR3 is 16 residues. Per the germline V gene, CDR1 is SGHAT and CDR2 is FQNNGV. V dropped 5 bases and J dropped 10 bases, with 27 bases sitting between them. Specimen: PBMCs or T cells enriched from blood (not recorded which). The TCR originated in a woman between 25 and 40 years old who had recovered from COVID-19. This sequence joins TRBV11-2 and TRBJ2-7; TRBD1 is a possible D gene (6 bases). CDR3 nucleotide sequence: TGTGCCAGCAGCCGCCTCATCGGACAGAGGTTTAAGGAACAGTACTTC. It is translated as CASSRLIGQRFKEQYF.